The 15 T cell receptor beta chains in this list originate from one sample, sequenced in a study of Tregs in tolerant kidney transplant recipients. Sequencing was performed with immunoSEQ multiplex PCR; in TCRdb, only in-frame clones are kept and a portion is missing. The table for this sample gives about 52,000 clones. The sample was CD4+ T cells from blood, taken before the transplant. These TCRs come from a human donor who received a combined kidney and bone marrow transplant.

Remarks on this clone: The CDR3 goes on 3 residues after the read ends, and that part is filled in from the germline J gene. The chain is built from TRBV6-2 or TRBV6-3 and TRBJ2-2; D is unresolved. This CDR3 has 17 amino acids. V was cut by 3 bases and J by 0 bases, with 14 bases left in between. Germline V gene sequence: CDR1 MNHEY, CDR2 SVGEGT. The CDR3: CASSYPEASANTGELFF. The DNA read from the CDR3 is TGTGCCAGCAGTTATCCTGAGGCAAGCGCGAACACCGGGGAG.

Turning to this clone: The read ends 3 residues shy of where the CDR3 ends; the end is completed using the germline J gene. The V and J genes are TRBV19 and TRBJ1-6, with D perhaps matching TRBD1 (5 bases). CDR3 length: 15 amino acids. The ends were cut back, 3 bases at V and 7 bases at J, with 13 bases in the middle. In germline, CDR1 is LNHDA, CDR2 SQIVND (reference sequence). The CDR3 bases that were read are TGTGCCAGTAGTATGGACGGCGGGGGGAATTCACCC. Its protein product is CASSMDGGGNSP. The entire CDR3 sequence reads CASSMDGGGNSPLHF.

Details on this clone: The CDR3 extends 3 residues past the end of the read, so its final part is completed from the germline J gene. The gene calls are TRBV10-1 and TRBJ2-5; D not certain. The CDR3 covers 13 residues. In germline, CDR1 is WNHNN, CDR2 SYGVQD (reference sequence). The V gene lost 6 bases and the J gene lost 5 bases, with 13 bases spanning the gap. Partial CDR3 DNA: TGCGCCAGCAGCCTTAACTTAGGGGAGACC. Translated, it gives CASSLNLGET. The whole CDR3 protein reads CASSLNLGETQYF.

Of note for this clone: The read terminates 3 residues ahead of where the CDR3 ends, so the germline J gene completes it. This chain connects TRBV2 to TRBJ2-5, with 10 bases that match TRBD1. The V segment lost 8 bases and the J segment 7 bases; nucleotides outside the gene matches: 16. Germline CDR1 and CDR2: SNHLY and FYNNEI. This CDR3 is built from 16 residues. The CDR3 DNA, read in part, is TGTGCCAGCGGGGAAACGACAGGGGGCGGAGGGGGGACC. Translating it yields CASGETTGGGGGT. In full, the CDR3 reads CASGETTGGGGGTQYF.

With regard to this clone: Coverage ceases 3 residues before the CDR3 finishes, and the germline J gene fills in the end. This chain connects TRBV6-2 or TRBV6-3 to TRBJ2-7, with a possible D match to TRBD2 (7 bases). This CDR3 has 15 residues. The V and J ends lost 5 bases and 6 bases respectively, with 20 bases between them. CDR1 MNHEY and CDR2 SVGEGT come from the germline V gene. The CDR3 DNA, read in part, is TGTGCCAGCAGTGACAGGAGGGAGGGCCGAGGCGAG. It codes for CASSDRREGRGE. The CDR3 in full is CASSDRREGRGEQYF.

Note on this clone: The read ends 3 residues before the CDR3 terminus; that terminus is restored from the germline J gene. The chain recombines TRBV19 with TRBJ2-3; D not certain. In germline, CDR1 is LNHDA, CDR2 SQIVND (reference sequence). Between the trimmed V and J ends, which lost 3 bases and 4 bases, there was a span of 11 bases. CDR3 size: 14 residues. The covered CDR3 bases are TGTGCCAGTAGTATTTCGGGTCGCGCAGATACG. This sequence encodes CASSISGRADT. From start to end, the CDR3 is CASSISGRADTQYF.

CDR3: CAWSDQGLAGFYEQYF. The sequenced CDR3 bases are TGTGCCTGGAGTGACCAGGGACTAGCGGGCTTCTACGAG. The chain recombines TRBV30 with TRBJ2-7; 12 bases agree with TRBD2. The CDR3 goes on 3 residues after the read ends, and that part is filled in from the germline J gene. The germline V gene encodes CDR1 GTSNPN and CDR2 SVGIG (reference sequence). This CDR3 is 16 amino acids long. V lost 1 base and J lost 3; bases outside the gene matches: 7.

Remarks on this clone: The read terminates 3 residues ahead of where the CDR3 ends, so the germline J gene completes it. This chain joins TRBV7-2 and TRBJ1-2; weak D call: TRBD1 (6 bases). The CDR3 is 14 residues long. Trimming cost V 1 base and J 7 bases, with 13 bases left between them. CDR1 is SGHTA and CDR2 is FQGNSA in the germline V gene. CDR3 DNA, as far as it was read: TGTGCCAGCAGCTTAGACTCGGGGGGCACTGGC. Its translation: CASSLDSGGTG. The entire CDR3 sequence reads CASSLDSGGTGYTF.

In regard to this clone: The CDR3 extends 3 residues past the end of the read, so its final part is completed from the germline J gene. This chain joins TRBV5-5 and TRBJ1-1; D uncertain. This CDR3 has 13 amino acids. The ends were cut back, 7 bases at V and 2 bases at J, with 12 bases in the middle. Germline V gene sequence: CDR1 SGHKS, CDR2 YYEKEE (reference sequence). The sequenced part of the CDR3 DNA is TGTGCCAGCCGGGTGGTACGTAACACTGAA. Translating it yields CASRVVRNTE. The complete CDR3 protein is CASRVVRNTEAFF.

Comment on this clone: The CDR3 end falls 3 residues outside the read, so it is completed with the germline J gene. The V call is TRBV20-1, the J call TRBJ1-2; D gene uncertain. The CDR3 runs to 12 residues. Trimming removed 5 bases at V and 2 bases at J, with 9 bases between. The V gene's germline CDR1 is DFQATT and CDR2 SNEGSKA (reference sequence). CDR3 bases read: TGCAGTGCTGTCCAGGAAAACTATGGC. This codes for CSAVQENYG. The CDR3 in its entirety is CSAVQENYGYTF.

The CDR3 spells CASTGFDYGYTF. The part of the CDR3 DNA that was read is TGTGCTTCGACAGGGTTCGACTATGGC. The J gene is TRBJ1-2, the V gene TRBV19, with 7 bases fitting TRBD1. Sequencing ends 3 residues short of the CDR3 end; the germline J gene provides the rest. CDR1 LNHDA and CDR2 SQIVND come from the germline V gene (reference sequence). The CDR3 is 12 residues long.

To note about this clone: The sequenced fragment ends 3 residues before the CDR3 boundary, so the rest is inferred from the germline J gene. The chain has TRBV20-1 and TRBJ2-2, with D unclear. V was pared by 2 bases and J by 6 bases, with 7 bases between. The germline V gene has CDR1 DFQATT and CDR2 SNEGSKA (reference sequence). The CDR3 extends over 12 amino acids. The covered CDR3 bases are TGCAGTGCTAGAAAGGGTCCCGGGGAG. This translates into CSARKGPGE. The complete CDR3 protein is CSARKGPGELFF.

Details on this clone: From the germline J gene comes the end of the CDR3, since the read stops 3 residues before it. This rearrangement joins TRBV18 to TRBJ1-6, with no clear D. The V gene lost 0 bases and the J gene lost 9 bases, with 12 bases spanning the gap. Per germline, CDR1 KGHSH and CDR2 LQKENI. There are 15 residues in the CDR3. CDR3 DNA (partial): TGTGCCAGCTCACCACCCGGCGGAGAAAGTTCACCC. Amino acid sequence: CASSPPGGESSP. The whole CDR3 is CASSPPGGESSPLHF.

With regard to this clone: One end of the junction fails to match germline, which may point to a read error. Read data end 3 residues before the CDR3 end; the end is taken from the germline J gene. V and J are TRBV5-1 and TRBJ1-3; tentative D call: TRBD1 (5 bases). Germline V gene lookup returns CDR1 SGHRS and CDR2 YFSETQ. The CDR3 contains 15 residues. CDR3 DNA, as far as it was read: TGCGCCAGCAGCTTGGGGGCCCACGGGGGAAACACT. This translates into CASSLGAHGGNT. The whole CDR3 sequence is CASSLGAHGGNTIYF.

On this clone: The sequence runs out 3 residues before the end of the CDR3; the remainder is reconstructed from the germline J gene. The chain combines TRBV19 with TRBJ2-1; 10 bases match TRBD2. This CDR3 has 15 amino acids. CDR1 and CDR2 from the germline V gene are LNHDA and SQIVND (reference sequence). Trimming cost V 5 bases and J 9 bases; bases outside gene matches: 10. CDR3 DNA (partial): TGTGCCAGTAGTGTCCTAGCGGGGGTTTCAAGTGAG. It codes for CASSVLAGVSSE. The whole CDR3 protein is CASSVLAGVSSEQFF. Filled out from reference TRBV19 and TRBJ2-1, the complete variable domain reads DGGITQSPKYLFRKEGQNVTLSCEQNLNHDAMYWYRQDPGQGLRLIYYSQIVNDFQKGDIAEGYSVSREKKESFPLTVTSAQKNPTAFYLCASSVLAGVSSEQFFGPGTRLTVL.